These 17 T cell receptor beta chains originate from one sample sequenced in a study of blood T cell repertoires in COVID-19. Assay: immunoSEQ multiplex PCR; the TCRdb copy retains only in-frame clones and omits some. This table holds roughly 500,000 clones, approximately 90% found once. The sequenced sample was PBMCs or T cells enriched from blood (not recorded which). The origin of the receptors is a middle-aged woman who had recovered from COVID-19.

This clone was counted a single time. CDR3 nucleotides: TGTGCCAGCAGCTTAGCGGGACAGGGGGCTCGGGAGCAGTACTTC. Residues: CASSLAGQGAREQYF. The rearrangement links TRBV7-2 to TRBJ2-7, with 12 bases that match TRBD1. Germline-derived CDR1 and CDR2 are SGHTA and FQGNSA. The V segment lost 0 bases and the J segment 7 bases; nucleotides outside the gene matches: 4. The CDR3 sequence is 15 residues long. Complete variable domain (other parts from reference TRBV7-2 and TRBJ2-7): GAGVSQSPSNKVTEKGKDVELRCDPISGHTALYWYRQSLGQGLEFLIYFQGNSAPDKSGLPSDRFSAERTGGSVSTLTIQRTQQEDSAVYLCASSLAGQGAREQYFGPGTRLTVT.

V usage is TRBV5-6 and J usage is TRBJ1-5; possible D gene TRBD1, 5 bases. V was cut by 1 base and J by 0 bases, with 8 bases left in between. The CDR3 loop spans 15 amino acids. From germline, CDR1 is SGHDT and CDR2 YYEEEE. Here the CDR3 DNA reads TGTGCCAGCAGCTTGTGGGGCGCTAGCAATCAGCCCCAGCATTTT. This encodes CASSLWGASNQPQHF.

The chain is built from TRBV19 and TRBJ2-1, with 8 positions matching TRBD1. After removal of 9 bases from V and 10 bases from J, the junction contained 11 bases not matched to a gene. The CDR3 spans 13 residues. The V gene's germline CDR1 is LNHDA and CDR2 SQIVND (reference sequence). The CDR3 spells CASHSDRVYEQFF. CDR3 coding DNA: TGTGCCAGCCACTCGGACAGGGTATACGAGCAGTTCTTC. Full variable domain (missing parts from reference TRBV19 and TRBJ2-1): DGGITQSPKYLFRKEGQNVTLSCEQNLNHDAMYWYRQDPGQGLRLIYYSQIVNDFQKGDIAEGYSVSREKKESFPLTVTSAQKNPTAFYLCASHSDRVYEQFFGPGTRLTVL.

This clone has just a few counts. The rearrangement links TRBV28 to TRBJ2-7; possibly TRBD2 for D (6 bases). CDR1 is MDHEN and CDR2 is SYDVKM in the germline V gene. The CDR3 is 15 residues long. Trimming stripped 6 bases from V and 0 bases from J, with 15 bases between. In nucleotides, the CDR3 is TGTGCCAGCAGCCTACCCGGGACTCCCTCCTACGAGCAGTACTTC. Protein product: CASSLPGTPSYEQYF.

This clone was recorded once. J is TRBJ1-2 and V is TRBV7-6, with D unclear. Trimming removed 3 bases from V and 1 base from J, with 6 bases in between. The germline V gene has CDR1 SGHVS and CDR2 FNYEAQ. The CDR3 is made up of 13 amino acids. The CDR3, as DNA: TGTGCCAGCAGCTTGGGCTATAACTATGGCTACACCTTC. As protein: CASSLGYNYGYTF.

This chain links TRBV7-9 with TRBJ1-6; D remains ambiguous. Germline V gene lookup returns CDR1 SEHNR and CDR2 FQNEAQ (reference sequence). V was cut by 1 base and J by 8 bases, with 12 bases left in between. The CDR3 is made up of 15 amino acids. The DNA for the CDR3 is TGTGCCAGCAGCTTAGTACGGGGAGCGGATTCACCCCTCCACTTT. Residues: CASSLVRGADSPLHF. The whole variable domain, filled in from reference TRBV7-9 and TRBJ1-6, reads DTGVSQNPRHKITKRGQNVTFRCDPISEHNRLYWYRQTLGQGPEFLTYFQNEAQLEKSRLLSDRFSAERPKGSFSTLEIQRTEQGDSAMYLCASSLVRGADSPLHFGNGTRLTVT.

This clone was detected only once. This rearrangement joins TRBV13 to TRBJ2-1; weak D call: TRBD1 (6 bases). The CDR3 runs to 13 residues. The germline gives CDR1 PRHDT, CDR2 FYEKMQ (reference sequence). V lost 3 bases, J lost 4 bases, and 7 bases lay in between. This CDR3 reads CASSFDRYNEQFF. CDR3 bases: TGTGCCAGCAGCTTTGACAGGTACAATGAGCAGTTCTTC.

V is TRBV20-1 and J is TRBJ2-7, with 8 positions matching TRBD1. The length of the CDR3 is 11 residues. With 4 bases clipped from V and 7 bases from J, the junction kept 3 bases outside the gene matches. In germline, CDR1 is DFQATT, CDR2 SNEGSKA (reference sequence). This CDR3 reads CSATGGREQYF. CDR3 nucleotide sequence: TGCAGTGCTACAGGGGGCAGAGAGCAGTACTTC.

The chain links TRBV9 to TRBJ2-6; D call uncertain. The V gene lost 1 base and the J gene lost 13 bases, with 9 bases spanning the gap. Per germline, CDR1 SGDLS and CDR2 YYNGEE. The CDR3 spans 12 residues. CDR3 sequence: CASSVLPRVLTF. CDR3 bases: TGTGCCAGCAGCGTACTTCCCCGGGTCCTGACTTTC.

This clone appeared a few times. The V call is TRBV5-1, the J call TRBJ1-5; D unclear. The V and J ends lost 0 bases and 4 bases respectively, with 5 bases between them. In germline, CDR1 is SGHRS, CDR2 YFSETQ. The CDR3 loop spans 13 amino acids. The CDR3 here is CASSLGLNQPQHF. CDR3 DNA: TGCGCCAGCAGCTTGGGTTTAAATCAGCCCCAGCATTTT.

This clone appeared once. This chain joins TRBV9 and TRBJ2-1, with TRBD1 matching over 9 bases. The CDR3 sequence is 13 residues long. Germline V gene lookup returns CDR1 SGDLS and CDR2 YYNGEE. Trimming at V came to 0 bases and at J to 10 bases, leaving 2 bases not matched to a gene. CDR3 nucleotide sequence: TGTGCCAGCAGCGTAGGACAGGGGGTCGAGCAGTTCTTC. Protein: CASSVGQGVEQFF.

This chain joins TRBV12-3 or TRBV12-4 and TRBJ1-2, with TRBD1 matching 7 bases. CDR3 length equals 13 residues. Trimming took 4 bases from V and 4 from J; bases not matched to a gene: 3. As DNA, the CDR3 is TGTGCCAGCAGTTCGCGACAGGGCTATGGCTACACCTTC. Encoded protein: CASSSRQGYGYTF.

This clone has just one count. The chain recombines TRBV6-5 with TRBJ1-1, with 10 nucleotides matching TRBD1. Trimming took 4 bases from V and 5 from J; bases not matched to a gene: 1. The CDR3 is 13 residues long. Germline V CDR1 and CDR2: MNHEY, SVGAGI. The CDR3 DNA is TGTGCCAGCAGTTCGGACAGGGGGACTGAAGCTTTCTTT. It codes for CASSSDRGTEAFF.

This sequence joins TRBV19 and TRBJ2-5; 9 nucleotides agree with TRBD2. The V gene's germline CDR1 is LNHDA and CDR2 SQIVND (reference sequence). V was pared by 1 base and J by 3 bases, with 3 bases of the junction left unmatched. CDR3 length: 15 residues. CDR3 loop: CASSIVTSGKETQYF. The CDR3 region has the DNA TGTGCCAGTAGTATAGTGACTAGCGGAAAAGAGACCCAGTACTTC.

In this sample, this clone turned up a few times. The CDR3 nucleotides read TGTGCCAGCACCAAGGGGGGTTATAACTATGGCTACACCTTC. This codes for CASTKGGYNYGYTF. J is TRBJ1-2 and V is TRBV7-9; perhaps TRBD1 as D (6 bases). This CDR3 has 14 amino acids. Trimming shortened V by 7 bases and J by 1 base, and 13 bases separated the two germline ends. CDR1 and CDR2 (germline): SEHNR, FQNEAQ (reference sequence).

V gene TRBV3-1 (or the pseudogene TRBV3-2) combines with J gene TRBJ1-1, with D tentatively TRBD1 (5 bases). Trimming removed 1 base from V and 0 bases from J, with 12 bases in between. CDR3 size: 16 residues. Germline values: CDR1 LGHDT, CDR2 YNNKEL (reference sequence). In DNA form, the CDR3 reads TGTGCCAGCAGCCAAGCGGTGGCAGGGATGAACACTGAAGCTTTCTTT. Its protein product is CASSQAVAGMNTEAFF.

CDR3 region: CASTKGWTGGTDTQYF. The DNA for the CDR3 is TGTGCCAGCACCAAGGGATGGACAGGGGGCACAGATACGCAGTATTTT. The chain recombines TRBV2 with TRBJ2-3, with 9 bases that match TRBD1. V lost 7 bases to trimming and J lost 1 base; unmatched junction nucleotides: 9. The CDR3 spans 16 residues. Looked up from germline, CDR1 is SNHLY and CDR2 is FYNNEI.